The 3 T cell receptor beta chains given below trace back to one sample, sequenced in a study of T cell repertoires in cytomegalovirus infection. Via MiXCR, TCRdb re-called the reads, giving one row per CDR3 protein. This table has a few hundred thousand distinct CDR3 sequences, just under 40% appearing once. Their antigen targets remain unknown. The starting material was cultured PBMCs, obtained from culture after CMV antigen stimulation. Receptors were obtained from a human donor in good health (CMV status not recorded). Some clones in this sample may be carry-over from other donors' samples.

This clonotype was detected a few times. The chain employs TRBV7-9 and TRBJ2-1; the D is unclear. Per germline, CDR1 SEHNR and CDR2 FQNEAQ (reference sequence). The CDR3 sequence is 11 residues long. V lost 6 bases and J 8 bases, leaving 8 bases between the germline ends. This chain's CDR3 is CASSFSDEQFF. CDR3 nucleotides: TGTGCCAGCAGTTTCAGCGATGAGCAGTTCTTC.

The chain employs TRBV12-3 or TRBV12-4 and TRBJ1-6; D may be TRBD1 (5 bases). Between the trimmed V and J ends, which lost 5 bases and 11 bases, there was a span of 10 bases. This CDR3 spans 12 amino acids. The DNA for the CDR3 is TGTGCCAGCAGTCCCACGGGGGCACCCCTCCACTTT. Protein: CASSPTGAPLHF.

This clonotype was counted between two and nine times. The J gene is TRBJ1-2, the V gene TRBV7-9; D is uncertain. This CDR3 comprises 12 residues. Trimming shortened V by 1 base and J by 8 bases, and 8 bases separated the two germline ends. Germline CDR1 is SEHNR and CDR2 is FQNEAQ (reference sequence). The CDR3 DNA reads TGTGCCAGCAGCTTAGGTGGGCAGGGCTACACCTTC. Protein sequence: CASSLGGQGYTF.